One TCR beta chain is described in this entry. Seattle-derived patients entered the study during active infection and were followed longitudinally. The entry originates in a study of blood T cell repertoires in COVID-19. Study as a whole: The United States, Italy and Spain were the sources of the acute and convalescent COVID-19 samples. T cells, B-cell-depleted T cells, or PBMCs provided the cDNA or gDNA that served as material.

Authors' analysis steps: From reference gene primer amplification, estimates of nucleated cell counts were derived. The assay was immunoSEQ multiplex PCR, and TCRdb's table has in-frame clones only and misses some. V and J calls and clone size come straight from that table; D and trimming were deduced from the DNA. Of 350,000 to 500,000 clones listed, about 90% were seen once; the top ten hold less than 0.95%. V lost 0 bases, J lost 5 bases, and 10 bases lay in between. This CDR3 has 14 amino acids. The germline V gene encodes CDR1 SGHAT and CDR2 FQNNGV. V and J are TRBV11-2 and TRBJ1-1; D is unresolved. The sample taken for sequencing was peripheral blood. This receptor was obtained from a young man with COVID-19, enrolled during active disease. This CDR3 is CASSLDEGWTEAFF. The CDR3 nucleotides read TGTGCCAGCAGCTTAGATGAGGGCTGGACTGAAGCTTTCTTT.